This TCR beta chain originates from a study of STAT5B mutations in CD4+ large granular lymphocyte leukemia. Study-level findings and limits: Patient CD4-sorted repertoires looked more clonal than healthy CD4+ repertoires, even without putative leukemic clones. Data were not HLA-matched across samples. Compared with healthy controls (2/35), patient top clones favored TRBV06 (8/27).

After removal of 5 bases from V and 4 bases from J, the junction contained 3 bases not matched to a gene. The CDR3 runs 13 residues. Germline V gene sequence: CDR1 SGHTA, CDR2 FQGTGA. This clone was found once. Its antigen is not identified. Original handling: Lowest detectable productive clonotype frequency was 2.59 x 10-5. Profiling relied on immunoSEQ multiplex PCR, and the TCRdb table lists in-frame clones only, not all of them. That table gives V, J and clone size, and the DNA gave D and trimming. The sample includes tens of thousands of clones, roughly three quarters of them seen just once. What was sequenced was CD4+ T cells from blood buffy coats. The chain has TRBV7-3 and TRBJ2-3; TRBD1 matches at 7 bases. The clonotype was recovered from a human donor in good health. CDR3: CASSMGQSDTQYF. The CDR3 DNA reads TGTGCCAGCAGCATGGGACAGTCAGATACGCAGTATTTT.